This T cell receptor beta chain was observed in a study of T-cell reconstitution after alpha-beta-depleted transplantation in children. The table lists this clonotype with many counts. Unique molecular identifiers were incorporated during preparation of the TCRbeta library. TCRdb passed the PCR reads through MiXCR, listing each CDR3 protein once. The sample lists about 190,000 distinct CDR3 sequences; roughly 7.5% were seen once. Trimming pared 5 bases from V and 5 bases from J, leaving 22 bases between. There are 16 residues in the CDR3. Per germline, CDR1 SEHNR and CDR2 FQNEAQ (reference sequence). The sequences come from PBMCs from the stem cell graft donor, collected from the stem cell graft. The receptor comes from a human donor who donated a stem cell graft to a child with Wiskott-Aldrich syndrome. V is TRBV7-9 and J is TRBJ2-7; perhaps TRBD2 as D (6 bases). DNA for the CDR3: TGTGCCAGCAGCAGATGGGGAGGTGATGGGGCGGACGAGCAGTACTTC. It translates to CASSRWGGDGADEQYF.